This is a list of T cell receptor beta chains from one sample in a study of T-cell memory formation after mild COVID-19. In TCRdb, the 5' RACE reads were re-called with MiXCR into one record per CDR3 protein. The sample holds almost 350,000 distinct CDR3 sequences, 20% to 25% seen once. The specimen sequenced was PBMCs or a T cell subset sorted from them (not recorded which). Every receptor here comes from a man younger than 30 who had mild COVID-19 (a few samples of this study predate the infection). Cell type and time point are not known. The CDR3 runs from the conserved cysteine through the conserved F or W. A D gene is named only where the DNA matches it firmly. The size of a clone is reported for some rows only, either as once, few or many, or as a class for expanded clones.

d_call	v_call	j_call	clone_size	cdr3_length	cdr3_nt	cdr3_aa
-	TRBV18	TRBJ2-5	-	13	TGTGCCAGCTCACCAGGGCGTGCGGAGACCCAGTACTTC	CASSPGRAETQYF
-	TRBV5-5	TRBJ2-5	few	13	TGTGCCAGCAGCCTGGCGAATGAAAAGACCCAGTACTTC	CASSLANEKTQYF
-	TRBV25-1	TRBJ2-3	-	12	TGTGCCAGCAGTGATCGGCGAGATACGCAGTATTTT	CASSDRRDTQYF
-	TRBV7-9	TRBJ2-5	-	13	TGTGCCAGCAGCTCGGGACCTATTGTGCCCCAGTACTTC	CASSSGPIVPQYF
TRBD2	TRBV15	TRBJ2-5	few	15	TGTGCCACCAGCAGAGAGGTAGCGGGGGTAGAGACCCAGTACTTC	CATSREVAGVETQYF
-	TRBV20-1	TRBJ1-2	few	13	TGCAGTGCTAGAGATGGGGCAGTCTATGGCTACACCTTC	CSARDGAVYGYTF
-	TRBV6-2/TRBV6-3	TRBJ2-4	few	15	TGTGCCAGCAGTTACGAGGGACTAGCCAAAAACATTCAGTACTTC	CASSYEGLAKNIQYF
-	TRBV5-1	TRBJ2-5	many	13	TGCGCCAGCAGAACAGGGTTTCAAGAGACCCAGTACTTC	CASRTGFQETQYF
-	TRBV5-1	TRBJ2-5	few	13	TGCGCCAGCAGCGTGGGGGAGGTGGAGACCCAGTACTTC	CASSVGEVETQYF
-	TRBV7-6	TRBJ1-2	once	14	TGTGCCAGCAGCCTCGGGGGCTCCTCGTGGGGCTACACCTTC	CASSLGGSSWGYTF
-	TRBV6-5	TRBJ2-1	many	15	TGTGCCAGCAGTTACGGGATAAACTCCTACAATGAGCAGTTCTTC	CASSYGINSYNEQFF
-	TRBV3-1	TRBJ2-3	-	14	TGTGCCAGCAGCCCGGCCGGGAGCACAGATACGCAGTATTTT	CASSPAGSTDTQYF
-	TRBV30	TRBJ2-1	-	13	TGTGCCTGGATGGGTCGGAACTACAATGAGCAGTTCTTC	CAWMGRNYNEQFF
-	TRBV7-2	TRBJ2-7	-	13	TGTGCCAGCAGCTCGGCAAGGGCCTACGAGCAGTACTTC	CASSSARAYEQYF
-	TRBV7-2	TRBJ1-1	-	14	TGTGCCAGCAGCTTCAGCAGGCGGGGCACTGAAGCTTTCTTT	CASSFSRRGTEAFF
-	TRBV10-3	TRBJ1-1	-	12	TGTGCCATCATGGGCTGGGGCACTGAAGCTTTCTTT	CAIMGWGTEAFF
-	TRBV7-9	TRBJ2-1	few	16	TGTGCCAGCAGCTTACTGGGGATCAGCTCCTACAATGAGCAGTTCTTC	CASSLLGISSYNEQFF
-	TRBV5-1	TRBJ1-1	few	14	TGCGCCAGCAGCTTGGGGGCCTTCAAGACTGAAGCTTTCTTT	CASSLGAFKTEAFF
TRBD1	TRBV7-7	TRBJ2-5	-	16	TGTGCCAGCAGTCGGCGTTTCCGGGACAGGCAAGAGACCCAGTACTTC	CASSRRFRDRQETQYF
-	TRBV20-1	TRBJ2-5	-	14	TGCAGTGCTAGACACTTGGCGGGGCGAGAGACCCAGTACTTC	CSARHLAGRETQYF
TRBD2	TRBV5-1	TRBJ2-2	-	17	TGCGCCAGCAGCATGTCTAGCGGGGCGATAAACACCGGGGAGCTGTTTTTT	CASSMSSGAINTGELFF
TRBD1	TRBV12-3/TRBV12-4	TRBJ1-2	few	14	TGTGCCAGCACCCAGACAGGGGGCTACGATGGCTACACCTTC	CASTQTGGYDGYTF